A selection of T cell receptor beta chains follows, all from one sample in a study of graft-versus-host responses after intestinal transplantation. Their antigens remain unidentified. Assay: immunoSEQ multiplex PCR; the TCRdb copy retains only in-frame clones and omits some. The table includes tens of thousands of clones, roughly 92% detected once. The material sequenced was unstimulated CD4+ T cells sorted from spleen or lymph node cells, taken before intestinal transplant. All receptors derive from a human donor who received an intestinal transplant. CDR3s include the opening cysteine and the closing phenylalanine or tryptophan. D genes are given only for firm matches. Clone size is shown for a subset of rows, as once, few, many or a class of expanded clone.

cdr3_length clone_size d_call j_call v_call cdr3_aa cdr3_nt
23 NA TRBD2 TRBJ2-1 TRBV14 CASSPLRAQGTILAGLFYNEQFF TGTGCCAGCAGCCCTCTCCGGGCGCAGGGAACCATACTAGCGGGTTTGTTTTACAATGAGCAGTTCTTC
15 NA NA TRBJ1-2 TRBV5-6 CASSLGLGQLRGYTF TGTGCCAGCAGCTTGGGCCTTGGGCAGCTACGTGGCTACACCTTC
13 NA TRBD1 TRBJ1-1 TRBV5-1 CASSLRTGQTNFF TGCGCCAGCAGCTTGCGGACAGGCCAAACAAACTTCTTT
18 NA TRBD2 TRBJ2-1 TRBV7-3 CASSFLPPASGWGAEQFF TGTGCCAGCAGCTTCCTACCTCCAGCTAGCGGTTGGGGCGCTGAGCAGTTCTTC
16 NA TRBD2 TRBJ2-7 TRBV7-8 CASSPERDSHTYEQYF TGTGCCAGCAGCCCTGAGCGGGACTCTCACACCTACGAGCAGTACTTC
12 NA TRBD1 TRBJ2-1 TRBV6-1 CASSGDRAEQFF TGTGCCAGCAGTGGCGACAGGGCCGAGCAGTTCTTC
16 NA TRBD2 TRBJ2-1 TRBV5-1 CASSLAPGLVLNEQFF TGCGCCAGCAGCTTGGCCCCGGGACTAGTTTTAAATGAGCAGTTCTTC
17 NA TRBD2 TRBJ2-1 TRBV15 CATSSTTSGRNSDEQFF TGTGCCACCAGCAGTACGACTAGCGGGAGAAATAGCGATGAGCAGTTCTTC
12 NA NA TRBJ2-2 TRBV12-5 CASGLGPGELFF TGTGCTAGTGGTTTGGGACCCGGGGAGCTGTTTTTT
14 NA NA TRBJ2-3 TRBV19 CASRQDPSTDTQYF TGTGCCAGTAGACAGGACCCAAGCACAGATACGCAGTATTTT
15 NA NA TRBJ2-7 TRBV27 CASSTQGEASYEQYF TGTGCCAGCAGCACGCAGGGGGAGGCCTCCTACGAGCAGTACTTC
14 few TRBD2 TRBJ2-5 TRBV27 CASSLRGGLETQYF TGTGCCAGCAGTCTCCGGGGGGGGCTGGAGACCCAGTACTTC
13 NA NA TRBJ2-7 TRBV7-2 CASSTTTRGEQYF TGTGCCAGCAGCACCACGACGAGGGGCGAGCAGTACTTC
12 NA NA TRBJ2-3 TRBV29-1 CSVEPFKNTQYF TGCAGCGTTGAACCGTTCAAGAATACGCAGTATTTT
16 few TRBD1 TRBJ2-3 TRBV19 CASSMWDRGYTDTQYF TGTGCCAGTAGTATGTGGGACAGGGGATACACAGATACGCAGTATTTT
13 NA NA TRBJ1-1 TRBV11-2 CASSFEGNTEAFF TGTGCCAGCAGCTTTGAGGGAAACACTGAAGCTTTCTTT
17 NA TRBD2 TRBJ2-1 TRBV29-1 CSVPSIFAGGPWNEQFF TGCAGCGTTCCCTCGATCTTTGCGGGAGGGCCTTGGAATGAGCAGTTCTTC
14 NA NA TRBJ1-2 TRBV5-1 CASSSGHLNYGHTF TGCGCCAGCAGCTCTGGACATCTTAACTATGGCCACACCTTC
17 NA NA TRBJ1-5 TRBV5-8 CASSLIRGSWSNQPQHF TGTGCCAGCAGCTTGATCAGGGGAAGTTGGAGCAATCAGCCCCAGCATTTT
15 NA NA TRBJ1-1 TRBV5-1 CASSLGGTTNTEAFF TGCGCCAGCAGCTTGGGAGGGACTACAAACACTGAAGCTTTCTTT
17 once NA TRBJ2-1 TRBV21-1 CASSDRLAGVHYNEQFF TGTGCCAGCAGCGATCGACTAGCGGGAGTTCATTACAATGAGCAGTTCTTC
15 few TRBD1 TRBJ1-2 TRBV6-6 CACKSRQGGNYGYTF TGTGCCTGCAAGAGTAGACAGGGTGGGAACTATGGCTACACCTTC
16 NA NA TRBJ2-6 TRBV11-2 CASRAGSSSGANVLTF TGTGCCAGCAGGGCGGGCTCTAGCTCTGGGGCCAACGTCCTGACTTTC
17 NA NA TRBJ2-3 TRBV4-2 CASSQDRETQGTDTQYF TGTGCCAGCAGCCAAGATAGGGAGACCCAAGGGACAGATACGCAGTATTTT
15 NA TRBD1 TRBJ1-1 TRBV18 CASSPAGQRNTEAFF TGTGCCAGCTCACCGGCGGGACAGCGGAACACTGAAGCTTTCTTT